Below, 8 T cell receptor beta chains from the same sample are listed, as sequenced in a study of cytomegalovirus exposure and HLA in healthy donors. PCR used 60 Vbeta primers and 13 Jbeta primers. Sequencing was performed with immunoSEQ multiplex PCR; in TCRdb, only in-frame clones are kept and a portion is missing. The table shows approximately 200,000 clones, with approximately 80% occurring only once. Sequencing was performed on PBMCs. These receptors all stem from a woman aged 18-29 years in good health and CMV-seropositive.

This clone was seen once. The V gene is TRBV18, the J gene TRBJ1-1; TRBD1 matches 7 bases. Germline CDR1 KGHSH, CDR2 LQKENI. The CDR3 is made up of 14 amino acids. The trim removed 3 bases at V and 1 base at J, leaving 2 bases unmatched. The CDR3 DNA reads as TGTGCCAGCTCACCGGGACAGACGAACACTGAAGCTTTCTTT. As protein: CASSPGQTNTEAFF.

The rearrangement uses TRBV7-9 and TRBJ2-3, with 10 bases that match TRBD2. Trimming at V came to 7 bases and at J to 6 bases, leaving 10 bases not matched to a gene. Germline V gene lookup returns CDR1 SEHNR and CDR2 FQNEAQ (reference sequence). The CDR3 sequence is 15 residues long. The CDR3 here is CASTKGLAPGDTQYF. In DNA form, the CDR3 reads TGTGCCAGCACCAAGGGACTAGCGCCTGGGGATACGCAGTATTTT.

The chain is built from TRBV7-9 and TRBJ1-1; D ambiguous. The CDR3 is made up of 13 amino acids. CDR1 and CDR2 (germline): SEHNR, FQNEAQ (reference sequence). With 7 bases removed from V and 2 bases from J, the gap between germline ends came to 11 bases. This CDR3 is CASTARANTEAFF. In DNA form, the CDR3 reads TGTGCCAGCACCGCGCGGGCTAACACTGAAGCTTTCTTT.

The chain uses TRBV5-5 and TRBJ1-3; D gene uncertain. Germline CDR1 is SGHKS and CDR2 is YYEKEE (reference sequence). This CDR3 is built from 18 residues. Trimming cost V 0 bases and J 0 bases, with 16 bases left between them. The CDR3 nucleotides read TGTGCCAGCAGCTTGGGGGCTCGGTTAGAATACTCTGGAAACACCATATATTTT. Its translation: CASSLGARLEYSGNTIYF.

The V gene is TRBV5-4, the J gene TRBJ1-2; 10 nucleotides align to TRBD1. The V segment lost 2 bases and the J segment 6 bases; nucleotides outside the gene matches: 4. CDR1 is SGHNT and CDR2 is YYREEE in the germline V gene (reference sequence). The CDR3 totals 14 residues. The CDR3 DNA sequence: TGTGCCAGCAGCTTAGACAGGGGGCAGGATGGCTACACCTTC. Amino acids: CASSLDRGQDGYTF.

The genes are TRBV18 and TRBJ1-2; 7 nucleotides align to TRBD1. The CDR3 covers 16 residues. Germline CDR1 reads KGHSH; CDR2 reads LQKENI. The V gene end was trimmed by 2 bases and the J gene end by 4 bases; junction bases not matched to a gene: 10. CDR3 bases: TGTGCCAGCTCACCAATCGCCGAGACAGGGATCTATGGCTACACCTTC. Its protein product is CASSPIAETGIYGYTF.

There are a few counts of this clone. The CDR3: CASSRDRGQGYSPLHF. CDR3 sequence (DNA): TGTGCCAGCAGCCGCGACAGGGGACAGGGTTACTCACCCCTCCACTTT. V is TRBV5-4 and J is TRBJ1-6; 9 positions agree with TRBD1. Trimming cost V 4 bases and J 10 bases; bases outside gene matches: 12. The V gene's germline CDR1 is SGHNT and CDR2 YYREEE (reference sequence). CDR3 length: 16 residues.

This clone was counted between two and nine times. CDR3 sequence reads: CASSVRPGGVYNEQFF. As DNA, the CDR3 is TGTGCCAGCAGCGTCCGCCCGGGGGGAGTCTACAATGAGCAGTTCTTC. The chain couples TRBV7-2 to TRBJ2-1; 7 bases are a match to TRBD2. The CDR3 runs 16 residues. CDR1 and CDR2 (germline): SGHTA, FQGNSA. V trimming: 5 bases; J trimming: 3 bases; junction bases outside the gene matches: 10. The full variable domain, its missing parts supplied by reference TRBV7-2 and TRBJ2-1, is GAGVSQSPSNKVTEKGKDVELRCDPISGHTALYWYRQSLGQGLEFLIYFQGNSAPDKSGLPSDRFSAERTGGSVSTLTIQRTQQEDSAVYLCASSVRPGGVYNEQFFGPGTRLTVL.